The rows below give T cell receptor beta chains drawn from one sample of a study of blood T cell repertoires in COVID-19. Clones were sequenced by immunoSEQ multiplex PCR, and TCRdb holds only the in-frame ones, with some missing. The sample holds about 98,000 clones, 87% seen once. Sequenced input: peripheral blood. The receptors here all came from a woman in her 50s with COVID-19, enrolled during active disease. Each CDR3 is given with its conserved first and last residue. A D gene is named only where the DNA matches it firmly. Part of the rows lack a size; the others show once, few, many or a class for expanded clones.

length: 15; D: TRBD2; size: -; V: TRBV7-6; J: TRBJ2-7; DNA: TGTGCCAGCAGCCTACGTACTAGCGGGGGCTACGAGCAGTACTTC; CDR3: CASSLRTSGGYEQYF
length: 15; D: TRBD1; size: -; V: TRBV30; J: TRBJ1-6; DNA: TGTGCCTGGAGTCCCGCAGGGGGGTTGAATTCACCCCTCCACTTT; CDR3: CAWSPAGGLNSPLHF
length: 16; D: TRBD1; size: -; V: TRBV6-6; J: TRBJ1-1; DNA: TGTGCCAGCAGTAGGGACAGGGCCGGCTCCAACACTGAAGCTTTCTTT; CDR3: CASSRDRAGSNTEAFF
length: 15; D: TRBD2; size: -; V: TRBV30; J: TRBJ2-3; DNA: TGTGCCTGGGCGGGACTAGCGGGGGGTGGGGATACGCAGTATTTT; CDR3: CAWAGLAGGGDTQYF
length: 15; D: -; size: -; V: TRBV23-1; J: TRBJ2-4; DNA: TGCGCCAGCATAAACCAAAGAGTACCCAAAAACATTCAGTACTTC; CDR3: CASINQRVPKNIQYF
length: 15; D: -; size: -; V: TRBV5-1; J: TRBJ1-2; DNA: TGCGCCAGCAGCTTATTGCAGGGAGGCAACTATGGCTACACCTTC; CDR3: CASSLLQGGNYGYTF
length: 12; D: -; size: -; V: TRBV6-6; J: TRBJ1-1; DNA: TGTGCCAGCAGTTACAGTTGGGAGCGAGCTTTCTTT; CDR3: CASSYSWERAFF
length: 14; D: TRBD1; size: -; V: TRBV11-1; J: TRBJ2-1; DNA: TGTGCCAGCAGCTCGGGACAGGGGACCCGTGAGCAGTTCTTC; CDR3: CASSSGQGTREQFF
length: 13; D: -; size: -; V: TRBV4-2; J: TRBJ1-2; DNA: TGTGCCAGCAGCCAAGTACAGAACTATGGCTACACCTTC; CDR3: CASSQVQNYGYTF
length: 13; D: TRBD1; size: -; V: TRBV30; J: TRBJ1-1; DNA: TGTGCCTGGAGGGGACAGCCGAACACTGAAGCTTTCTTT; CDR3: CAWRGQPNTEAFF
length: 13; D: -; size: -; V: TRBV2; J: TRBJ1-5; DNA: TGTGCCAGCAGTCAAGCCGGGAATCAGCCCCAGCATTTT; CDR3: CASSQAGNQPQHF
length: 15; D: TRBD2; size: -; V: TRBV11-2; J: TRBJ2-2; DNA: TGTGCCAGCAGCTCCAGACTAGCGGGGTCCGGGGAGCTGTTTTTT; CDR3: CASSSRLAGSGELFF
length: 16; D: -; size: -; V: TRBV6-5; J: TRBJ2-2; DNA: TGTGCCAGCAGTTACCCCGTGGGGGGGGCCACCGGGGAGCTGTTTTTT; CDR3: CASSYPVGGATGELFF
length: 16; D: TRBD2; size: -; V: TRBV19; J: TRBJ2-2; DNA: TGTGCCAGTAGTACGGGACTAGCGGAGAACACCGGGGAGCTGTTTTTT; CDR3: CASSTGLAENTGELFF
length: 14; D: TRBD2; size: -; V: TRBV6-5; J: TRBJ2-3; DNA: TGTGCCAGCAGTTCTAGCGGGGGGCTGGATACGCAGTATTTT; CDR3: CASSSSGGLDTQYF
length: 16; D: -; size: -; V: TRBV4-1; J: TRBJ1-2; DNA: TGCGCCAGCAGCCTAGGGTCCAGGGCCGATTACTATGGCTACACCTTC; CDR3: CASSLGSRADYYGYTF
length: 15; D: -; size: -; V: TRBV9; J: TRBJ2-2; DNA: TGTGCCAGCAGCGTAGTGGTAGGGGGTACCGGGGAGCTGTTTTTT; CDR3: CASSVVVGGTGELFF
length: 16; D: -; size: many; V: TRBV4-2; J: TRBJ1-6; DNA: TGTGCCAGCAGCCAAGATCTGACAGGCGCGAATTCACCCCTCCACTTT; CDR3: CASSQDLTGANSPLHF
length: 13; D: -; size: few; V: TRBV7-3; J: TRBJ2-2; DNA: TGTGCCAGCAGCCTCTCCCTCACCGGGGAGCTGTTTTTT; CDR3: CASSLSLTGELFF
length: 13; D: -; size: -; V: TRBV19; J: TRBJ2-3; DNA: TGTGCCAGTAGTATCGGGGTGGCAGATACGCAGTATTTT; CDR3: CASSIGVADTQYF
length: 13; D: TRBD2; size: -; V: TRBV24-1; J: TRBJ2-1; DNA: TGTGCCACGGGACTAGGTTCCTACAATGAGCAGTTCTTC; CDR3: CATGLGSYNEQFF
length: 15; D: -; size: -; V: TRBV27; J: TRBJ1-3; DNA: TGTGCCAGCAAACAGAGCCATGCCTCTGGAAACACCATATATTTT; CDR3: CASKQSHASGNTIYF
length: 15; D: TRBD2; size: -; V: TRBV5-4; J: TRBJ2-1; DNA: TGTGCCAGCAGCAAACTAGCGGGGGACTACAATGAGCAGTTCTTC; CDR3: CASSKLAGDYNEQFF
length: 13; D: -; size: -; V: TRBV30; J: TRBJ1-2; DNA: TGTGCCTGGAGTCGTACAGAGAACTATGGCTACACCTTC; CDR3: CAWSRTENYGYTF
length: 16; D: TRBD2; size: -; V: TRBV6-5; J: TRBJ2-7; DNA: TGTGCCAGCAGTTACTCGACTAGCGGGGGGAAATACGAGCAGTACTTC; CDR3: CASSYSTSGGKYEQYF
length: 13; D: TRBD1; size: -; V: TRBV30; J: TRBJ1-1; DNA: TGTGCCTGGAACGTAGACAGGGGCACTGAAGCTTTCTTT; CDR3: CAWNVDRGTEAFF
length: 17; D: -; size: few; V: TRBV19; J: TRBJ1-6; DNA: TGTGCCAGTAGTGTTGACATTCAGAGCTCCTATAATTCACCCCTCCACTTT; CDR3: CASSVDIQSSYNSPLHF
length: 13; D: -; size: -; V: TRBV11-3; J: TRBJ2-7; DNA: TGTGCCAGCAGACTGACAGTCTCCTACGAGCAGTACTTC; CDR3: CASRLTVSYEQYF
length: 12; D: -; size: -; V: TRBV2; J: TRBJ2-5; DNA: TGTGCCAGCAGTGAATCGGTTCAACTCGAGTACTTC; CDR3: CASSESVQLEYF